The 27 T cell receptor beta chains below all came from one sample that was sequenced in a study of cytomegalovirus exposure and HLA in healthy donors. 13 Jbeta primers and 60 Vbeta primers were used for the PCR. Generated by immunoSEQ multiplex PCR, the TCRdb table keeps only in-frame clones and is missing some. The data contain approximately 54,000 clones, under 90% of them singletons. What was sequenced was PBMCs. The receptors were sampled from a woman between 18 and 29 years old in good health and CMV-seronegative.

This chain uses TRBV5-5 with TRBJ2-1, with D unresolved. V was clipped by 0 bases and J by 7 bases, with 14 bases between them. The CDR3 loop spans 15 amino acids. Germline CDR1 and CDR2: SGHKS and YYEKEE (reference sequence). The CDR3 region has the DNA TGTGCCAGCAGCTTGGGGCAGGCCCTATCAAATGAGCAGTTCTTC. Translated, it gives CASSLGQALSNEQFF.

The CDR3, as DNA: TGTGCCAGCAGCGGACAGGGAGCAGGAAACACCATATATTTT. Translating gives CASSGQGAGNTIYF. This chain links TRBV11-3 with TRBJ1-3, with 8 bases that match TRBD1. Germline lookup yields CDR1 SGHNT and CDR2 YENEEA. CDR3 length: 14 amino acids. V lost 5 bases and J lost 4; bases outside the gene matches: 4. Variable domain in full (rest from reference TRBV11-3 and TRBJ1-3): EAGVVQSPRYKIIEKKQPVAFWCNPISGHNTLYWYLQNLGQGPELLIRYENEEAVDDSQLPKDRFSAERLKGVDSTLKIQPAELGDSAVYLCASSGQGAGNTIYFGEGSWLTVV.

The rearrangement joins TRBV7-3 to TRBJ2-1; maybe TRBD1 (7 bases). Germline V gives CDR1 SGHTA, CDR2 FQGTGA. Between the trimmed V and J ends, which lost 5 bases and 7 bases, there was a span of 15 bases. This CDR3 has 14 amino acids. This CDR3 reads CASSRDSRGNEQFF. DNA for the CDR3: TGTGCCAGCAGCCGGGACAGTCGGGGGAATGAGCAGTTCTTC. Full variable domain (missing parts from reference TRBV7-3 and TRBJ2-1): GAGVSQTPSNKVTEKGKYVELRCDPISGHTALYWYRQSLGQGPEFLIYFQGTGAADDSGLPNDRFFAVRPEGSVSTLKIQRTERGDSAVYLCASSRDSRGNEQFFGPGTRLTVL.

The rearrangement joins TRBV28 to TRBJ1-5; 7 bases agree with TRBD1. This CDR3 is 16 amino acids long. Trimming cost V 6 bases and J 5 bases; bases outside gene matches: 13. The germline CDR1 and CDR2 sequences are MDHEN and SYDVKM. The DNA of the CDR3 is TGTGCCAGCAGCTGGGGCAGGGGGGCGCAGGATCAGCCCCAGCATTTT. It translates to CASSWGRGAQDQPQHF.

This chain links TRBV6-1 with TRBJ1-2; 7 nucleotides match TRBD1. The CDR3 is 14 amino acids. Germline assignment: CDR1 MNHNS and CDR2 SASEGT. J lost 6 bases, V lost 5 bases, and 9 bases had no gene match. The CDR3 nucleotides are TGTGCCAGCAGTTATCGCGGACAGGAAAATGGCTACACCTTC. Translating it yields CASSYRGQENGYTF.

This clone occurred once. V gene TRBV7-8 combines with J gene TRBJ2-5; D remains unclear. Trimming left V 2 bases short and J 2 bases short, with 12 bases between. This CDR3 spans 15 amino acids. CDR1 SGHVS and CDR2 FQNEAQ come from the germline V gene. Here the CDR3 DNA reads TGTGCCAGCAGCTTAATAGGAGCAGCACAAGAGACCCAGTACTTC. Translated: CASSLIGAAQETQYF.

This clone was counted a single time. Written as DNA, the CDR3 is TGTGCCAGCAGCAAAGGGGCGGGAGAGGGTGAGACCCAGTACTTC. Protein sequence: CASSKGAGEGETQYF. This chain joins TRBV21-1 and TRBJ2-5; TRBD2, the table's D call, lacks a check against the DNA. TRBV21-1 is a pseudogene locus. This CDR3 is built from 15 residues.

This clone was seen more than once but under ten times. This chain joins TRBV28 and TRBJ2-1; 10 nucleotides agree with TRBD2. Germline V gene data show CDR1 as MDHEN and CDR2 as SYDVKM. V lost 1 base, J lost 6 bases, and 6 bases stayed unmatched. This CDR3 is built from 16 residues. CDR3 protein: CASSLLSSGSFNEQFF. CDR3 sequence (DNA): TGTGCCAGCAGTTTATTATCTAGCGGGAGTTTCAATGAGCAGTTCTTC.

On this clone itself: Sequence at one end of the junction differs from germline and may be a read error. The CDR3 coding sequence is TGTGCCAGCAGTCAGGGGGCTGGTGGGGCCAACGGCCTGACTTTC. Encoded protein: CASSQGAGGANGLTF. V usage is TRBV28 and J usage is TRBJ2-6, with 8 bases lining up with TRBD1. The length of the CDR3 is 15 residues. CDR1 and CDR2 from the germline V gene are MDHEN and SYDVKM. The variable domain in full, completed from reference TRBV28 and TRBJ2-6, reads DVKVTQSSRYLVKRTGEKVFLECVQDMDHENMFWYRQDPGLGLRLIYFSYDVKMKEKGDIPEGYSVSREKKERFSLILESASTNQTSMYLCASSQGAGGANGLTFGAGSRLTVL.

The CDR3 bases are TGTGCCAGCAGCTCCCCTTTGAGCGGGAGTGGCAGAGAGACCCAGTACTTC. Amino acids: CASSSPLSGSGRETQYF. The chain is built from TRBV9 and TRBJ2-5; 8 bases fit TRBD2. V trimming: 4 bases; J trimming: 4 bases; junction bases outside the gene matches: 15. Germline CDR1 reads SGDLS; CDR2 reads YYNGEE. This CDR3 has 17 residues.

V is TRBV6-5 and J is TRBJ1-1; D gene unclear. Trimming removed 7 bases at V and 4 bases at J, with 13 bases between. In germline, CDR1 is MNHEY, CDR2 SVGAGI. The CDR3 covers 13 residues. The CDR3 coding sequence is TGTGCCAGCACCCGGGGTTTAGTCACTGAAGCTTTCTTT. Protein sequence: CASTRGLVTEAFF.

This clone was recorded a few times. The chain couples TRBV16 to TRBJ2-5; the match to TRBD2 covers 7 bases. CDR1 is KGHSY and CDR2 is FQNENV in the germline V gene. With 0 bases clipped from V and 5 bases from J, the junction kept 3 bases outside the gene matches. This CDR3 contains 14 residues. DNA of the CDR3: TGTGCCAGCAGCCAATCTCAGGGAGGGGAGACCCAGTACTTC. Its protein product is CASSQSQGGETQYF. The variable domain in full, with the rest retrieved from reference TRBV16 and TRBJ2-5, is GEEVAQTPKHLVRGEGQKAKLYCAPIKGHSYVFWYQQVLKNEFKFLISFQNENVFDETGMPKERFSAKCLPNSPCSLEIQATKLEDSAVYFCASSQSQGGETQYFGPGTRLLVL.

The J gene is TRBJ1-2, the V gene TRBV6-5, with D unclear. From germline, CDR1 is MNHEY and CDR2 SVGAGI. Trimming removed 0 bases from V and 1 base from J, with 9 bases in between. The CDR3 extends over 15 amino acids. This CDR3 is CASSYSSGFNYGYTF. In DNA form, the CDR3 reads TGTGCCAGCAGTTACTCTAGCGGATTTAACTATGGCTACACCTTC.

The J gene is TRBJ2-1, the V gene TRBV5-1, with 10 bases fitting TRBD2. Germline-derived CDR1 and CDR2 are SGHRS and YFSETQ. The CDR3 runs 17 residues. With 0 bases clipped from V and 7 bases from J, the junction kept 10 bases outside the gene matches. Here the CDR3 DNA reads TGCGCCAGCAGCTTGGAGTTTTCTAGCGGGAGTGGTAATGAGCAGTTCTTC. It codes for CASSLEFSSGSGNEQFF.

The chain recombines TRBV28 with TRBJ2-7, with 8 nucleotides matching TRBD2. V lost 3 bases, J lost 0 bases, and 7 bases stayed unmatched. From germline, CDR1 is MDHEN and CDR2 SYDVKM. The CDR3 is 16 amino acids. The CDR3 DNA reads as TGTGCCAGCAGTTTCTCGCTAGCGGGCCCCTCCTACGAGCAGTACTTC. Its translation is CASSFSLAGPSYEQYF.

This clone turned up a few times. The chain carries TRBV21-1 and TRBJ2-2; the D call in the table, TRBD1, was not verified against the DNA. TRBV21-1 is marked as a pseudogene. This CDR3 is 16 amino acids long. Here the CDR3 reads CASSKGTGDLTGELFF. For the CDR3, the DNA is TGTGCCAGCAGCAAAGGGACAGGGGATTTGACCGGGGAGCTGTTTTTT.

CDR3 DNA: TGTGCCAGCACGAGGACTAGCGGCTCCTACAATGAGCAGTTCTTC. Translation gives CASTRTSGSYNEQFF. The rearrangement joins TRBV2 to TRBJ2-1; 10 bases fit TRBD2. Germline V gene lookup returns CDR1 SNHLY and CDR2 FYNNEI. With 7 bases clipped from V and 0 bases from J, the junction kept 3 bases outside the gene matches. There are 15 residues in the CDR3.

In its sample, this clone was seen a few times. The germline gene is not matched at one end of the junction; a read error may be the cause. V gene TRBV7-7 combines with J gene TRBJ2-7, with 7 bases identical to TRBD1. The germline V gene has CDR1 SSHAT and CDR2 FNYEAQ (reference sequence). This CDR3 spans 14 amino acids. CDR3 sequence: CASSLGGGGYEQYF. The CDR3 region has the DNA TGTGCTAGCAGCCTAGGGGGCGGCGGCTACGAGCAGTACTTC.

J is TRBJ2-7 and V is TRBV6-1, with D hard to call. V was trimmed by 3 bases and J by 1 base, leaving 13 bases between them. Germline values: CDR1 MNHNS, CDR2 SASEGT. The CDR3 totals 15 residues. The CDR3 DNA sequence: TGTGCCAGCAGTGATTTTACTGCTGGTTCCTACGAGCAGTACTTC. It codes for CASSDFTAGSYEQYF.

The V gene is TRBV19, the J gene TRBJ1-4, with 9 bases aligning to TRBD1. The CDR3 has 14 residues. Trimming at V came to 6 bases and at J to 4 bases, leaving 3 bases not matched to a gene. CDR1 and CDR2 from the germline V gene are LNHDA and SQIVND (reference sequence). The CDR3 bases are TGTGCCAGTAGGCGGGACAGGGTTAATGAAAAACTGTTTTTT. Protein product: CASRRDRVNEKLFF. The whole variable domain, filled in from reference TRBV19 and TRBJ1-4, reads DGGITQSPKYLFRKEGQNVTLSCEQNLNHDAMYWYRQDPGQGLRLIYYSQIVNDFQKGDIAEGYSVSREKKESFPLTVTSAQKNPTAFYLCASRRDRVNEKLFFGSGTQLSVL.

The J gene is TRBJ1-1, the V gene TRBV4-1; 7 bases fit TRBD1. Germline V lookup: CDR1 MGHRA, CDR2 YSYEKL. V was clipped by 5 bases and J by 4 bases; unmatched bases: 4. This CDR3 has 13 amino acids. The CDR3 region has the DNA TGCGCCAGCAGCTTACAGGGGCCCACTGAAGCTTTCTTT. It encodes CASSLQGPTEAFF.

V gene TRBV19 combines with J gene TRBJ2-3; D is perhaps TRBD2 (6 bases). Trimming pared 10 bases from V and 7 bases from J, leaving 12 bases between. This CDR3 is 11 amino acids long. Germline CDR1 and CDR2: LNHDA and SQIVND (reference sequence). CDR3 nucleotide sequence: TGTGCCACCGATAGCGGCAATACGCAGTATTTT. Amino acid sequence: CATDSGNTQYF.

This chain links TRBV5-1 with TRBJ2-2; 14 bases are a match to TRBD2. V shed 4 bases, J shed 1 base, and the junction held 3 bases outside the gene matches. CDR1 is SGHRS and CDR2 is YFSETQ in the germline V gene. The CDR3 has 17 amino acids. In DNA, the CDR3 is TGCGCCAGCAGCACCGGGACTAGCGGGAGGAACACCGGGGAGCTGTTTTTT. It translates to CASSTGTSGRNTGELFF.

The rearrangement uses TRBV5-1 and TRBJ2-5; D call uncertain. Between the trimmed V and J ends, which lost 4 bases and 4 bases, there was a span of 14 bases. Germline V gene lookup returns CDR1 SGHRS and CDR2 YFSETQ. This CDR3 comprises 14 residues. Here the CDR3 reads CASSKVGGGETQYF. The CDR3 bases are TGCGCCAGCAGCAAGGTTGGTGGCGGAGAGACCCAGTACTTC. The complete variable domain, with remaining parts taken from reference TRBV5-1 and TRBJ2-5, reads KAGVTQTPRYLIKTRGQQVTLSCSPISGHRSVSWYQQTPGQGLQFLFEYFSETQRNKGNFPGRFSGRQFSNSRSEMNVSTLELGDSALYLCASSKVGGGETQYFGPGTRLLVL.

CDR3 coding DNA: TGTGCCAGCAGCTTTGACATCACCGGGGAGCTGTTTTTT. Amino acids: CASSFDITGELFF. The chain links TRBV11-2 to TRBJ2-2, with D unclear. Trimming left V 3 bases short and J 4 bases short, with 6 bases between. Germline V gives CDR1 SGHAT, CDR2 FQNNGV. CDR3 length: 13 residues.

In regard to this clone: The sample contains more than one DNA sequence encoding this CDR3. DNA for the CDR3: TGTGCCAGCACCTCAGGAATCAATGAGCAGTTCTTC. Its protein product is CASTSGINEQFF. The rearrangement links TRBV28 to TRBJ2-1; no firm D call. The germline V and J ends were trimmed by 7 bases and 6 bases, with 10 bases remaining between them. This CDR3 is 12 amino acids long. The germline V gene encodes CDR1 MDHEN and CDR2 SYDVKM.

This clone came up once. CDR3: CASSQGLNEQYF. CDR3 nucleotide sequence: TGCGCCAGCAGCCAAGGACTGAACGAGCAGTACTTC. The chain employs TRBV4-1 and TRBJ2-7; no reliable D call. CDR3 length: 12 residues. Germline CDR1 MGHRA, CDR2 YSYEKL. V lost 1 base and J lost 5, with 6 bases in between.